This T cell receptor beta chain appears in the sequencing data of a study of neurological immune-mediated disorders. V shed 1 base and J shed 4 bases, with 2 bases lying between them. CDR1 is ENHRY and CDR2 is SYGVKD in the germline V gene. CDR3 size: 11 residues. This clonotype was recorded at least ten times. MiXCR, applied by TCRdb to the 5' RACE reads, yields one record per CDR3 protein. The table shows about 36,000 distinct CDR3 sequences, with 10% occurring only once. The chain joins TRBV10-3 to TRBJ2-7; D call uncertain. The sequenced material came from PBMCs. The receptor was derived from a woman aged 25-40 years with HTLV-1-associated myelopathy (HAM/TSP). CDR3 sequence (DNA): TGTGCCATCAGTGAGTATTACGAGCAGTACTTC. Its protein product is CAISEYYEQYF.